This passage covers 21 T cell receptor beta chains from one sample sequenced in a study of brain T cells in children with intractable seizures. Sequenced by immunoSEQ multiplex PCR; TCRdb stores in-frame clones only, minus some. In the table there are 60,000 to 65,000 clones, more than 95% of which are singletons. This specimen was peripheral blood, taken at surgery. The receptor source for this set is a boy in the first two years of life with focal cortical dysplasia and intractable seizures.

DNA of the CDR3: TGTGCCAGCCTCCCGACGCAGCTAGGGGAAAAACTGTTTTTT. It codes for CASLPTQLGEKLFF. The chain links TRBV28 to TRBJ1-4; no firm D call. CDR3 length equals 14 residues. V shed 8 bases and J shed 8 bases, with 18 bases lying between them. Per the germline V gene, CDR1 is MDHEN and CDR2 is SYDVKM.

This chain uses TRBV6-5 with TRBJ1-6, with 7 positions matching TRBD1. This CDR3 contains 16 residues. In germline, CDR1 is MNHEY, CDR2 SVGAGI. With V trimmed by 2 bases and J by 10 bases, 11 bases remained unmatched. DNA for the CDR3: TGTGCCAGCAGTTACGCTTCCGGGACAGAGGGCTCACCCCTCCACTTT. Translation: CASSYASGTEGSPLHF.

The chain recombines TRBV29-1 with TRBJ2-7; the D gene is possibly TRBD2 (6 bases). Between the trimmed V and J ends, which lost 4 bases and 1 base, there was a span of 11 bases. Germline V gene sequence: CDR1 SQVTM, CDR2 ANQGSEA. The CDR3 sequence is 13 residues long. In DNA form, the CDR3 reads TGCAGCGTTGTGGGGGGTGAGTCCTACGAGCAGTACTTC. It specifies CSVVGGESYEQYF.

V is TRBV27 and J is TRBJ2-7; 8 bases agree with TRBD2. From germline, CDR1 is MNHEY and CDR2 SMNVEV (reference sequence). The CDR3 spans 14 residues. The V and J ends lost 8 bases and 3 bases, in that order; junction bases with no gene match: 9. CDR3 residues: CASGLAGRIYEQYF. The DNA for the CDR3 is TGTGCCAGCGGATTAGCGGGACGGATCTACGAGCAGTACTTC.

The chain has TRBV4-1 and TRBJ1-5, with a possible D match to TRBD1 (5 bases). The V and J ends lost 1 base and 6 bases respectively, with 13 bases between them. Looked up from germline, CDR1 is MGHRA and CDR2 is YSYEKL. This CDR3 has 15 residues. In nucleotides, the CDR3 is TGCGCCAGCAGCCAAGTCCAGGCCGGGGGTCAGCCCCAGCATTTT. Translation: CASSQVQAGGQPQHF.

The chain is built from TRBV28 and TRBJ2-1; 8 bases match TRBD1. This CDR3 is built from 15 residues. The germline CDR1 and CDR2 sequences are MDHEN and SYDVKM. After removal of 6 bases from V and 7 bases from J, the junction contained 11 bases not matched to a gene. CDR3 sequence: CASSLGQAFLNEQFF. The CDR3 bases are TGTGCCAGCAGCCTGGGACAGGCTTTTCTAAATGAGCAGTTCTTC.

This clone was picked up a small number of times. This chain links TRBV7-9 with TRBJ1-5; D not certain. Trimming removed 1 base from V and 4 bases from J, with 2 bases in between. Germline V gene lookup returns CDR1 SEHNR and CDR2 FQNEAQ (reference sequence). The CDR3 is made up of 12 amino acids. This chain's CDR3 is CASSLVNQPQHF. CDR3 nucleotide sequence: TGTGCCAGCAGCTTAGTGAATCAGCCCCAGCATTTT.

V and J are TRBV3-1 (or the pseudogene TRBV3-2) and TRBJ1-6; perhaps TRBD1 as D (6 bases). V lost 3 bases to trimming and J lost 9 bases, with 9 bases between them. CDR1 is LGHDT and CDR2 is YNNKEL in the germline V gene (reference sequence). There are 13 residues in the CDR3. CDR3 sequence: CASSQGAVSPLHF. CDR3 nucleotides: TGTGCCAGCAGCCAGGGGGCCGTTTCACCCCTCCACTTT.

The V and J genes are TRBV27 and TRBJ1-2; weak D call: TRBD1 (5 bases). Per the germline V gene, CDR1 is MNHEY and CDR2 is SMNVEV (reference sequence). Trimming cost V 0 bases and J 4 bases, with 18 bases left between them. The CDR3 extends over 17 amino acids. The CDR3 spells CASSLSYGGEDPYGYTF. As DNA, the CDR3 is TGTGCCAGCAGTTTATCTTATGGGGGGGAAGACCCCTATGGCTACACCTTC.

The chain couples TRBV27 to TRBJ2-7; 10 bases line up with TRBD2. The ends lost 7 bases at V and 6 bases at J; junction bases unmatched: 9. CDR1 MNHEY and CDR2 SMNVEV come from the germline V gene (reference sequence). The CDR3 runs 14 residues. The CDR3 region is CASKPLTSGSEQYF. Written as DNA, the CDR3 is TGTGCCAGCAAACCACTGACTAGCGGGTCCGAGCAGTACTTC.

The chain is built from TRBV7-9 and TRBJ1-2, with D perhaps TRBD1 (5 bases). Deletions cut 0 bases from V and 0 bases from J, with 8 bases between. In germline, CDR1 is SEHNR, CDR2 FQNEAQ (reference sequence). This CDR3 comprises 15 residues. The CDR3 DNA follows: TGTGCCAGCAGCTTAGCCCAGGGCGCTAACTATGGCTACACCTTC. Its translation is CASSLAQGANYGYTF. Full variable domain (rest looked up from reference TRBV7-9 and TRBJ1-2): DTGVSQNPRHKITKRGQNVTFRCDPISEHNRLYWYRQTLGQGPEFLTYFQNEAQLEKSRLLSDRFSAERPKGSFSTLEIQRTEQGDSAMYLCASSLAQGANYGYTFGSGTRLTVV.

The rearrangement links TRBV11-2 to TRBJ1-1, with D unclear. This CDR3 is 16 amino acids long. Trimming left V 0 bases short and J 1 base short, with 12 bases between. Germline CDR1 is SGHAT and CDR2 is FQNNGV. The chain's CDR3 is CASSLDQVGENTEAFF. As DNA, the CDR3 is TGTGCCAGCAGCTTAGATCAAGTAGGAGAGAACACTGAAGCTTTCTTT.

The chain recombines TRBV11-2 with TRBJ2-5; D unclear. Trimming removed 1 base from V and 1 base from J, with 13 bases in between. Germline CDR1 and CDR2: SGHAT and FQNNGV. CDR3 length equals 16 residues. CDR3 coding DNA: TGTGCCAGCAGCTTAGGGTCCCGATGGGGCCAAGAGACCCAGTACTTC. It codes for CASSLGSRWGQETQYF. Full variable domain (missing parts from reference TRBV11-2 and TRBJ2-5): EAGVAQSPRYKIIEKRQSVAFWCNPISGHATLYWYQQILGQGPKLLIQFQNNGVVDDSQLPKDRFSAERLKGVDSTLKIQPAKLEDSAVYLCASSLGSRWGQETQYFGPGTRLLVL.

The gene calls are TRBV13 and TRBJ1-6, with D uncertain. CDR3 length: 13 amino acids. V was pared by 5 bases and J by 7 bases, with 9 bases between. The germline V gene has CDR1 PRHDT and CDR2 FYEKMQ (reference sequence). The DNA for the CDR3 is TGTGCCAGCAGCCTCTTGGGGAATTCACCCCTCCACTTT. Translation gives CASSLLGNSPLHF.

This rearrangement joins TRBV14 to TRBJ2-3; either TRBD1 or TRBD2 may supply D (8 bases each). Germline V gene lookup returns CDR1 SGHDN and CDR2 FVKESK. The CDR3 is made up of 18 amino acids. The V end lost 4 bases, the J end lost 6 bases, and 26 bases lay between the germline ends. This CDR3 reads CASSRRTGPSGRMDTQYF. The CDR3 nucleotides read TGTGCCAGCAGCCGACGGACAGGGCCAAGCGGGAGAATGGATACGCAGTATTTT.

The CDR3 nucleotides are TGTGCCAGCAGTTTATCGGACAGGAGATTTGAGACCCAGTACTTC. It translates to CASSLSDRRFETQYF. The chain combines TRBV28 with TRBJ2-5; 7 bases align to TRBD1. CDR1 and CDR2 from the germline V gene are MDHEN and SYDVKM. This CDR3 has 15 amino acids. V was pared by 1 base and J by 5 bases, with 7 bases of the junction left unmatched.

This sequence joins TRBV28 and TRBJ2-3, with unresolved D. This CDR3 contains 15 residues. V dropped 2 bases and J dropped 3 bases, with 12 bases sitting between them. From germline, CDR1 is MDHEN and CDR2 SYDVKM. The CDR3 DNA reads TGTGCCAGCAGTTTAAATGGGAAGGGTACAGATACGCAGTATTTT. This sequence encodes CASSLNGKGTDTQYF.

The chain joins TRBV4-2 to TRBJ2-1, with 12 bases aligning to TRBD2. Germline CDR1 is LGHNA and CDR2 is YNFKEQ. The CDR3 extends over 17 amino acids. J lost 4 bases, V lost 0 bases, and 4 bases had no gene match. Written as DNA, the CDR3 is TGTGCCAGCAGCCAAGAGACTAGCGGGAGCAGATACAATGAGCAGTTCTTC. It encodes CASSQETSGSRYNEQFF.

V is TRBV5-5 and J is TRBJ2-7; D is undetermined. The length of the CDR3 is 15 residues. V shed 0 bases and J shed 1 base, with 11 bases lying between them. CDR1 and CDR2 from the germline V gene are SGHKS and YYEKEE (reference sequence). The CDR3 region is CASSLGHRGSYEQYF. In DNA, the CDR3 is TGTGCCAGCAGCTTGGGCCACCGAGGATCCTACGAGCAGTACTTC.

The chain combines TRBV12-3 or TRBV12-4 with TRBJ2-5; 7 nucleotides line up with TRBD2. The CDR3 has 13 amino acids. V shed 6 bases, J shed 0 bases, and the junction held 1 base outside the gene matches. CDR3: CASRLAYQETQYF. As DNA, the CDR3 is TGTGCCAGCAGACTAGCGTACCAAGAGACCCAGTACTTC.

This clone was recorded once. This sequence joins TRBV7-8 and TRBJ2-5; tentative D call: TRBD1 (5 bases). CDR1 SGHVS and CDR2 FQNEAQ come from the germline V gene. The CDR3 loop spans 14 amino acids. Trimming pared 2 bases from V and 2 bases from J, leaving 9 bases between. CDR3 region: CASSLRTLQETQYF. CDR3 in DNA: TGTGCCAGCAGCTTAAGGACACTTCAAGAGACCCAGTACTTC.